This T cell receptor beta chain was captured by sequencing in a study of shared clonotypes between healthy human individuals. Data came from immunoSEQ multiplex PCR; TCRdb stores just in-frame clones and leaves some out. The sample holds hundreds of thousands of clones, around 73% seen once. The CDR3 is 18 amino acids. This clone was seen once. Sequencing was performed on memory CD4+ T cells sorted from blood. The sample's subset: CD45RA-negative fraction. The clonotype comes from a woman aged 25 to 45 in good health. This chain uses TRBV21-1 with TRBJ1-1; the table gives TRBD1 as D, unverified against the DNA. TRBV21-1 is labeled a pseudogene. CDR3 amino acids: CASSSTGTMGDSGTEAFF. CDR3 coding DNA: TGTGCCAGCAGCTCCACAGGGACGATGGGTGATTCGGGCACTGAAGCTTTCTTT.